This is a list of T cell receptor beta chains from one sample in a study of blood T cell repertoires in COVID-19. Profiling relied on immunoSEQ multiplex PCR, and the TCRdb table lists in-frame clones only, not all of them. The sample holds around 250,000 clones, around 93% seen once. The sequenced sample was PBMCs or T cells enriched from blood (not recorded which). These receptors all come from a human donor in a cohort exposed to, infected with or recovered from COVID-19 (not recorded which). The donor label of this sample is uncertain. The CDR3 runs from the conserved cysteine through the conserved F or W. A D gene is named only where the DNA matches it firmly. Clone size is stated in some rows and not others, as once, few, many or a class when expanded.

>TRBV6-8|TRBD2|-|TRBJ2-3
TGTGCCAGCAGACACCGTAGCGGACTAGCGACAGATACGCAGTATTTT
CASRHRSGLATDTQYF
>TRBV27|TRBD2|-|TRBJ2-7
TGTGCCAGCGGGGGGAGGGCCATGAGCGAGCAGTACTTC
CASGGRAMSEQYF
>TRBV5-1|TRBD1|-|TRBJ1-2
TGCGCCAGCAGCTTGGGAGGCGTCCCCGGGACAGGGAACTATGGCTACACCTTC
CASSLGGVPGTGNYGYTF
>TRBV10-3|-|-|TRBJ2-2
TGTGCCATCAGTGAGGGCAGGCCGAACACCGGGGAGCTGTTTTTT
CAISEGRPNTGELFF
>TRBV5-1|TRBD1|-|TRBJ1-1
TGCGCCAGCAGCTTTGAAAATCCAGGGGGAGAAGAAGCTTTCTTT
CASSFENPGGEEAFF
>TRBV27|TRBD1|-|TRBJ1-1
TGTGCCAGCAGGTTTAGAGCGACAGGGTCGAGAGCTTTCTTT
CASRFRATGSRAFF
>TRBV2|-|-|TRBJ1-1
TGTGCCAGCAGGGACAGAGCCCCGAACACTGAAGCTTTCTTT
CASRDRAPNTEAFF
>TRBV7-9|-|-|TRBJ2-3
TGTGCCAGCAGCTTAGAGACTATCACAGATACGCAGTATTTT
CASSLETITDTQYF
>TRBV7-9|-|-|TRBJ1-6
TGTGCCAGCAGCTTAGGGCAGGGGCGGGTTTCACCCCTCCACTTT
CASSLGQGRVSPLHF
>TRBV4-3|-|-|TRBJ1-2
TGCGCCAGCAGCCCGGAGAGAACAGGAAGCGCGTATGGCTACACCTTC
CASSPERTGSAYGYTF
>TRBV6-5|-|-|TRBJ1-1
TGTGCCAGCAGGTCCGACAGCTCCATGAACACTGAAGCTTTCTTT
CASRSDSSMNTEAFF
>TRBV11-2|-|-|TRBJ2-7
TGTGCCAGCAGCTTAGAACCTACCTACGAGCAGTACTTC
CASSLEPTYEQYF
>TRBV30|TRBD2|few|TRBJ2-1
TGTGCCTGGAGCGGGGGGAGGGCCTACAATGAGCAGTTCTTC
CAWSGGRAYNEQFF
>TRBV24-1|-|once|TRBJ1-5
TGTGCCACCAGTGGAGGATTCCAGCCCCAGCATTTT
CATSGGFQPQHF
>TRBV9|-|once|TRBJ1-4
TGTGCCAGTTTAAGAAAAACTACGGTGGGACTGTTTTTT
CASLRKTTVGLFF
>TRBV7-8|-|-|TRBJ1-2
TGTGCCAGCAGCCCGGGCGTATGGACTTTAAACTATGGCTACACCTTC
CASSPGVWTLNYGYTF
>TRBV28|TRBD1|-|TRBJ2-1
TGTGCCAGCAGCCAAGGACAGGGATACAATGAGCAGTTCTTC
CASSQGQGYNEQFF
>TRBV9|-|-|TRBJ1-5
TGTGCCAGCAGCCCTGGGGGGGGGATCAATCAGCCCCAGCATTTT
CASSPGGGINQPQHF